The rows below give T cell receptor beta chains drawn from one sample of a study of identical twins. MiXCR, run by TCRdb on the 5' RACE reads, gives a single entry per CDR3 protein. The sample carries 250,000 to 350,000 distinct CDR3 sequences, under 9.5% recorded once. The same sample was also studied in work on yellow fever vaccine responses in identical twins.

Sample: memory (CD45RO+) T cells sorted from blood. The receptors stem from a woman between 18 and 29 years old in good health. The CDR3 runs from the conserved cysteine through the conserved F or W. Each record gives: V gene, CDR3 protein.

TRBV9	CASSVVNLAGPTNTQYF
TRBV20-1	CSAERLAGGQSNEQFF
TRBV2	CASSGWGTSTYNEQFF
TRBV2	CASSDPEGSGELFF
TRBV2	CASSELLGRNGYTF
TRBV15	CATSRVSGPAYSGANVLTF
TRBV5-1	CASRGGAVDNSPLHF
TRBV11-2	CASSRGRNTEAFF
TRBV5-1	CASSLVGGGSYNEQFF
TRBV6-5	CASSLTGVNQPQHF
TRBV5-1	CASSSSGTRNEQYF
TRBV6-1	CASSADVSLLTDTQYF
TRBV6-5	CASSYAGPRQRYGYTF
TRBV12-3/TRBV12-4	CASSLGSGTGETYEQYF
TRBV20-1	CSAPEGSSSYGYTF
TRBV7-8	CASSPGLAGNTGELFF
TRBV7-8	CASSLPGLAGGRNEQFF
TRBV12-3/TRBV12-4	CASSFGNHEQYF
TRBV7-3	CASSSIAGTYNEQFF
TRBV12-3/TRBV12-4	CASTLNGLKTPYEQYF
TRBV4-2	CASSRGTGDLYEQYF
TRBV6-1	CASTRTSGGPMARELFF
TRBV6-2/TRBV6-3	CASSYGVMNTEAFF
TRBV20-1	CSARDRTGGNEQYF
TRBV7-9	CASSLEAAGNTIYF
TRBV5-1	CASSSALTSISYEQYF
TRBV25-1	CASRLCYEQYF
TRBV5-5	CASSLWTDSGNTIYF
TRBV2	CASTPERNTEAFF